The 27 T cell receptor beta chains in this list originate from one sample, sequenced in a study of blood T cell repertoires in COVID-19. Clones were read by immunoSEQ multiplex PCR, and TCRdb kept only the in-frame ones, dropping some. Of some 100,000 clones in the sample, approximately 80% were seen once. Specimen: peripheral blood. These receptors all stem from a woman in her 50s with acute or convalescent COVID-19.

The gene calls are TRBV24-1 and TRBJ1-2, with TRBD1 matching 7 bases. CDR1 is KGHDR, CDR2 SFDVKD, per germline. The V segment lost 4 bases and the J segment 5 bases; nucleotides outside the gene matches: 0. The CDR3 runs to 12 residues. CDR3 in DNA: TGTGCCACCAGTGAACAGGGGTATGGCTACACCTTC. Translated, it gives CATSEQGYGYTF.

V gene TRBV9 combines with J gene TRBJ1-2; D may be TRBD1 (5 bases). From germline, CDR1 is SGDLS and CDR2 YYNGEE. V gave up 1 base and J gave up 3 bases, with 10 bases separating them. The CDR3 consists of 14 residues. CDR3 in amino acids: CASSVSQGDYGYTF. CDR3 sequence (DNA): TGTGCCAGCAGCGTAAGTCAGGGCGACTATGGCTACACCTTC.

This CDR3 reads CASGLGAPGSSVAYF. In DNA form, the CDR3 reads TGTGCCAGCGGGTTGGGGGCCCCGGGGTCCTCCGTTGCGTACTTC. V is TRBV27 and J is TRBJ2-7; possible D gene TRBD1, 6 bases. Trimming took 8 bases from V and 12 from J, leaving 29 bases between them. There are 15 residues in the CDR3. Germline CDR1 reads MNHEY; CDR2 reads SMNVEV (reference sequence).

The chain joins TRBV7-8 to TRBJ2-3, with D uncertain. CDR3 length: 12 residues. V was clipped by 2 bases and J by 5 bases, with 5 bases between them. Germline V gives CDR1 SGHVS, CDR2 FQNEAQ. The CDR3 spells CASSLTGDTQYF. CDR3 nucleotides: TGTGCCAGCAGCTTAACGGGAGATACGCAGTATTTT.

The chain has TRBV19 and TRBJ1-1, with D maybe TRBD1 (6 bases). The CDR3 extends over 15 amino acids. Trimming removed 0 bases at V and 8 bases at J, with 16 bases between. Germline lookup yields CDR1 LNHDA and CDR2 SQIVND (reference sequence). The chain's CDR3 is CASSIDFPGHREAFF. The DNA for the CDR3 is TGTGCCAGTAGTATAGATTTCCCGGGACACCGGGAAGCTTTCTTT.

The rearrangement uses TRBV19 and TRBJ1-1, with D maybe TRBD1 (6 bases). The V and J ends lost 3 bases and 5 bases respectively, with 13 bases between them. Germline-derived CDR1 and CDR2 are LNHDA and SQIVND (reference sequence). This CDR3 has 14 amino acids. The CDR3 DNA follows: TGTGCCAGTAGTATTGGGGGCTCCGTAACTGAAGCTTTCTTT. Protein sequence: CASSIGGSVTEAFF.

This clone was seen once. The chain uses TRBV21-1 and TRBJ2-5; no check of the table's D call, TRBD1, against the DNA was made. TRBV21-1 is a pseudogene segment. The CDR3 sequence is 17 residues long. The CDR3 coding sequence is TGTGCCAGCAGCCCCCTGGGGAGGGGACAGGGGAAAGAGACCCAGTACTTC. Protein: CASSPLGRGQGKETQYF.

Note on this clone: The DNA is omitted, as the CDR3 cannot be located on it reliably, and the CDR3 follows TCRdb's listing. The V gene is TRBV1, the J gene TRBJ1-1. TRBV1 is assigned pseudogene status. The CDR3 length equals 17 residues, ends included. The CDR3 sequence: CTSSQDVVGGGNTEAFF.

The V call is TRBV2, the J call TRBJ1-2, with 10 bases matching TRBD1. The CDR3 spans 14 residues. Trimming took 5 bases from V and 1 from J; bases not matched to a gene: 1. Germline loops: CDR1 SNHLY, CDR2 FYNNEI. Here the CDR3 reads CASSWDRGNYGYTF. The CDR3 DNA is TGTGCCAGCAGTTGGGACAGGGGTAACTATGGCTACACCTTC.

The rearrangement uses TRBV7-2 and TRBJ2-7; 10 positions match TRBD1. The CDR3 loop spans 15 amino acids. Trimming cost V 3 bases and J 1 base; bases outside gene matches: 3. Germline assignment: CDR1 SGHTA and CDR2 FQGNSA. For the CDR3, the DNA is TGTGCCAGCAGCTTCGGGACAGGGGTGTCCTACGAGCAGTACTTC. Its translation is CASSFGTGVSYEQYF. Full variable domain (rest looked up from reference TRBV7-2 and TRBJ2-7): GAGVSQSPSNKVTEKGKDVELRCDPISGHTALYWYRQSLGQGLEFLIYFQGNSAPDKSGLPSDRFSAERTGGSVSTLTIQRTQQEDSAVYLCASSFGTGVSYEQYFGPGTRLTVT.

The J gene is TRBJ2-5, the V gene TRBV14; D perhaps matches TRBD1 (7 bases). V was clipped by 3 bases and J by 5 bases, with 22 bases between them. Per the germline V gene, CDR1 is SGHDN and CDR2 is FVKESK. The CDR3 extends over 17 amino acids. CDR3 in DNA: TGTGCCAGCAGCCAGAGGCTCGTCCAGGGGGGAATGGAGACCCAGTACTTC. Translating it yields CASSQRLVQGGMETQYF.

The chain recombines TRBV5-4 with TRBJ2-3; D ambiguous. Per germline, CDR1 SGHNT and CDR2 YYREEE (reference sequence). The CDR3 is made up of 13 amino acids. V was trimmed by 1 base and J by 3 bases, leaving 6 bases between them. Here the CDR3 DNA reads TGTGCCAGCAGCTTGTATTCGACAGATACGCAGTATTTT. Translation: CASSLYSTDTQYF.

The chain combines TRBV19 with TRBJ1-6; D call uncertain. The germline V and J ends were trimmed by 4 bases and 9 bases, with 7 bases remaining between them. The germline V gene encodes CDR1 LNHDA and CDR2 SQIVND (reference sequence). The CDR3 runs to 12 residues. CDR3 amino acids: CASSTLRSPLHF. CDR3 bases: TGTGCCAGTAGTACCCTTCGTTCACCCCTCCACTTT.

As to this clone: The same CDR3 can be traced to other DNA sequences in this sample. The chain recombines TRBV12-3 or TRBV12-4 with TRBJ1-2; D is uncertain. The CDR3 is 13 residues long. V lost 5 bases and J lost 2, with 9 bases in between. In DNA form, the CDR3 reads TGTGCCAGCAGTCTGACGGGGAACTATGGCTACACCTTC. This codes for CASSLTGNYGYTF.

V gene TRBV20-1 combines with J gene TRBJ2-7; D may be TRBD2 (6 bases). This CDR3 region has 11 residues. Trimming stripped 7 bases from V and 4 bases from J, with 11 bases between. The V gene's germline CDR1 is DFQATT and CDR2 SNEGSKA (reference sequence). CDR3 in amino acids: CSGRGKYEQYF. For the CDR3, the DNA is TGCAGTGGGCGGGGAAAGTACGAGCAGTACTTC.

The V gene is TRBV19, the J gene TRBJ1-1; D uncertain. V was trimmed by 2 bases and J by 7 bases, leaving 11 bases between them. The CDR3 loop spans 13 amino acids. CDR1 and CDR2 (germline): LNHDA, SQIVND (reference sequence). CDR3 sequence reads: CASSITPEGEAFF. The CDR3 bases are TGTGCCAGTAGTATAACCCCAGAGGGTGAAGCTTTCTTT.

This clone has more than one count but fewer than ten. One end of the junction fails to match germline, which may point to a read error. The rearrangement joins TRBV7-9 to TRBJ1-1; possible D gene TRBD1, 6 bases. The CDR3 contains 14 residues. Looked up from germline, CDR1 is SEHNR and CDR2 is FQNEAQ (reference sequence). The CDR3 DNA reads as TGTGCCAGCAGCTTAGAAATCTTGACAGGTGTTGTTCTCTTT. Translated, it gives CASSLEILTGVVLF.

The V call is TRBV19, the J call TRBJ1-1; D possibly corresponds to TRBD1 (5 bases). V was shortened by 7 bases and J by 3 bases, with 18 bases between the two germline ends. CDR3 length: 15 amino acids. Germline values: CDR1 LNHDA, CDR2 SQIVND (reference sequence). The CDR3 bases are TGTGCCAGTAAGGGCAGGGCGGTTGGGGACACTGAAGCTTTCTTT. This gives the protein CASKGRAVGDTEAFF. Full variable domain (remainder filled in from reference TRBV19 and TRBJ1-1): DGGITQSPKYLFRKEGQNVTLSCEQNLNHDAMYWYRQDPGQGLRLIYYSQIVNDFQKGDIAEGYSVSREKKESFPLTVTSAQKNPTAFYLCASKGRAVGDTEAFFGQGTRLTVV.

A few counts support this clone. The chain recombines TRBV19 with TRBJ1-2; TRBD1 is a possible D gene (5 bases). Germline V CDR1 and CDR2: LNHDA, SQIVND (reference sequence). Trimming took 3 bases from V and 0 from J, leaving 11 bases between them. The CDR3 is 15 amino acids. The CDR3 reads CASSIAGQANYGYTF. CDR3 DNA sequence: TGTGCCAGTAGTATTGCAGGGCAAGCTAACTATGGCTACACCTTC.

The rearrangement links TRBV9 to TRBJ2-2, with 9 positions matching TRBD1. Germline V gene sequence: CDR1 SGDLS, CDR2 YYNGEE. Unmatched junction bases numbered 4, after V lost 0 bases and J lost 4 bases. The CDR3 length is 16 residues. In DNA, the CDR3 is TGTGCCAGCAGCGTAGTTGGGACAGGGACCACCGGGGAGCTGTTTTTT. Translation: CASSVVGTGTTGELFF.

This clone was counted ten times or more. The sample carries other DNA sequences with the same CDR3. This chain's CDR3 is CSVDRGDTEAFF. Written as DNA, the CDR3 is TGCAGCGTTGACAGGGGAGACACTGAAGCTTTCTTT. V and J are TRBV29-1 and TRBJ1-1; D is perhaps TRBD1 (6 bases). Germline CDR1 and CDR2: SQVTM and ANQGSEA. The CDR3 runs 12 residues. V gave up 3 bases and J gave up 3 bases, with 8 bases separating them.

This chain joins TRBV7-9 and TRBJ1-1, with D tentatively TRBD1 (5 bases). The germline CDR1 and CDR2 sequences are SEHNR and FQNEAQ (reference sequence). The CDR3 covers 14 residues. V gave up 4 bases and J gave up 1 base, with 10 bases separating them. CDR3 protein: CASSSDRRNTEAFF. The DNA for the CDR3 is TGTGCCAGCAGCTCTGACAGAAGGAACACTGAAGCTTTCTTT.

This clone was recorded a few times. This chain links TRBV7-9 with TRBJ1-5, with 7 bases matching TRBD1. Germline loops: CDR1 SEHNR, CDR2 FQNEAQ (reference sequence). V lost 4 bases to trimming and J lost 3 bases; unmatched junction nucleotides: 3. The CDR3 runs to 14 residues. The CDR3 region is CASSWQGDNQPQHF. The CDR3 DNA reads as TGTGCCAGCAGCTGGCAGGGGGACAATCAGCCCCAGCATTTT.

The rearrangement uses TRBV3-1 (or the pseudogene TRBV3-2) and TRBJ1-2; 7 bases agree with TRBD1. The CDR3 covers 14 residues. Germline trimming cut 3 bases from V and 2 bases from J; bases unmatched to any gene: 3. Germline assignment: CDR1 LGHDT and CDR2 YNNKEL (reference sequence). The CDR3 sequence: CASSQTGINYGYTF. CDR3 sequence (DNA): TGTGCCAGCAGCCAGACAGGGATCAACTATGGCTACACCTTC.

This chain connects TRBV5-1 to TRBJ2-4; 8 nucleotides line up with TRBD1. V dropped 4 bases and J dropped 14; count of bases not matched to a gene: 8. The CDR3 is 12 residues long. CDR1 is SGHRS, CDR2 YFSETQ, per germline. Here the CDR3 reads CASSEPQGEEYF. CDR3 bases: TGCGCCAGCAGCGAGCCACAGGGGGAGGAGTACTTC.

V gene TRBV6-6 combines with J gene TRBJ1-1; the match to TRBD1 covers 9 bases. Unmatched junction bases numbered 11, after V lost 5 bases and J lost 4 bases. Germline CDR1 is MNHNY and CDR2 is SVGAGI (reference sequence). CDR3 length: 16 amino acids. The CDR3 DNA sequence: TGTGCCAGCAGTACATCGACAGGGGGAAGACGCACTGAAGCTTTCTTT. Translating it yields CASSTSTGGRRTEAFF.

The CDR3 region is CASRFTGNSNQPQHF. The CDR3 DNA sequence: TGTGCAAGTCGCTTTACGGGGAATAGCAATCAGCCCCAGCATTTT. The chain has TRBV12-2 and TRBJ1-5. TRBV12-2 is reported as a pseudogene. The CDR3 has 15 amino acids.